This record looks at one T cell receptor beta chain sequence and its context. This specimen belongs to a study of T cells of healthy individuals. TCRdb ran MiXCR on the 5' RACE reads and lists one entry per CDR3 protein. Of 53,000 or so distinct CDR3 sequences listed, roughly 15% are singletons. This CDR3 has 13 residues. The germline gives CDR1 SGHAT, CDR2 FQNNGV. V was pared by 0 bases and J by 7 bases, with 8 bases between. The chain is built from TRBV11-2 and TRBJ2-3; D remains ambiguous. This clonotype was sampled from a human donor in good health. The CDR3 DNA reads TGTGCCAGCAGCTTAGATGCGGCCAATACGCAGTATTTT. Protein sequence: CASSLDAANTQYF.